This entry lists 7 T cell receptor beta chains sequenced from one sample in a study of radiation and T cells in renal cell carcinoma. The sample's time point: blood 2 weeks post-SBRT. As for treatment: 15 Gy SBRT to primary tumor, nephrectomy 4 weeks later. Libraries were prepared by immunoSEQ multiplex PCR; TCRdb keeps only in-frame clonotypes and omits some of them. Of roughly 130,000 clones listed, 88% are singletons. The input for sequencing was blood, taken from a patient whose treatment included radiotherapy and nephrectomy. These receptors were taken from a woman aged 70-85 years with renal cell carcinoma.

This sequence joins TRBV19 and TRBJ1-5; 12 nucleotides agree with TRBD1. The V segment lost 4 bases and the J segment 2 bases; nucleotides outside the gene matches: 12. This CDR3 has 19 amino acids. Germline V gene lookup returns CDR1 LNHDA and CDR2 SQIVND (reference sequence). In nucleotides, the CDR3 is TGTGCCAGTAGTAGACGGTCGCCGGGACAGGGGGCCGGCAATCAGCCCCAGCATTTT. This codes for CASSRRSPGQGAGNQPQHF.

This chain joins TRBV29-1 and TRBJ2-7, with D unresolved. The ends were cut back, 7 bases at V and 5 bases at J, with 15 bases in the middle. This CDR3 comprises 12 residues. Germline values: CDR1 SQVTM, CDR2 ANQGSEA. The CDR3 region is CSALLGAHEQYF. In nucleotides, the CDR3 is TGCAGCGCCCTTCTCGGTGCCCACGAGCAGTACTTC.

The genes are TRBV13 and TRBJ2-3, with 10 bases fitting TRBD2. V gave up 2 bases and J gave up 10 bases; unmatched junction bases: 18. The CDR3 loop spans 18 amino acids. Germline-derived CDR1 and CDR2 are PRHDT and FYEKMQ (reference sequence). The CDR3 sequence is CASSLRLAGGGSTGSQYF. The CDR3 nucleotides are TGTGCCAGCAGCTTAAGATTAGCGGGGGGCGGATCTACAGGTTCGCAGTATTTT.

This sequence joins TRBV7-2 and TRBJ1-1; D possibly corresponds to TRBD1 (5 bases). The CDR3 is 13 residues long. The V gene lost 4 bases and the J gene lost 3 bases, with 9 bases spanning the gap. The germline V gene encodes CDR1 SGHTA and CDR2 FQGNSA. In DNA, the CDR3 is TGTGCCAGCAGCTCGGGGGTAGACACTGAAGCTTTCTTT. Its translation is CASSSGVDTEAFF.

To note about this clone: One end of the junction is discordant with germline, which a read error may explain. The V gene is TRBV28, the J gene TRBJ2-3, with a tentative D call TRBD1 (5 bases). Germline V CDR1 and CDR2: MDHEN, SYDVKM. CDR3 length equals 12 residues. The CDR3 DNA is TGTGCCAGCAGTTTAGAACAGGCCCCACGAGATTTT. Amino acids: CASSLEQAPRDF.

This chain joins TRBV4-3 and TRBJ2-2, with TRBD1 identical over 9 bases. V shed 4 bases and J 1 base; nucleotides not matched to a gene: 10. The germline V gene has CDR1 LGHNA and CDR2 YSLEER. The CDR3 length is 18 residues. CDR3 residues: CASSLLRPGQGNTGELFF. For the CDR3, the DNA is TGCGCCAGCAGCCTCCTACGACCGGGACAGGGGAACACCGGGGAGCTGTTTTTT.

The chain has TRBV5-1 and TRBJ2-2; 7 nucleotides align to TRBD1. The CDR3 has 16 amino acids. Germline loops: CDR1 SGHRS, CDR2 YFSETQ. The J segment lost 4 bases and the V segment lost 3 bases, leaving 9 bases of the junction unmatched. CDR3 region: CASSYGTVGGTGELFF. CDR3 nucleotide sequence: TGCGCCAGCAGCTACGGGACAGTAGGAGGCACCGGGGAGCTGTTTTTT.